This TCR beta chain originates from a study of T cell responses to AZD1222 COVID-19 vaccine (dated by TCRdb to about 2021). Concerning the study at large: TCR sequencing covered over 230 trial participants: some 210 given two doses of AZD1222 and some 25 given two doses of MenACWY control vaccine. Trial participants were enrolled by age into subgroups of 18-55, 56-69 and 70-plus years, and around 150, 29 and 61 TCR-sequenced participants, respectively, were included in these subgroups.

The time point label here, explained by the study, means: about 28 days (+/-7) after the second vaccine dose. AZD1222 recipients with second doses at about 4 weeks or about 12 weeks were pooled, because spike-specific TCR depth and breadth did not differ between schedules. The vaccinee samples were drawn from two UK trials, COV001 and COV002, one of which was a single-blind randomized controlled phase 2/3 trial testing AZD1222 (ChAdOx1 nCoV-19) in healthy adults. For TCRbeta chain sequencing, PBMC samples from trial participants were taken at day 0 and at day 28 after the second dose. This clone was seen only once. The antigen this receptor binds is unknown. It has no much larger one-base neighbor in the sample; base qualities were not kept. The CDR3 regions of human TCRbeta chains were analyzed by immunosequencing. As for the original processing: TCRs in the repertoires were matched against a reference library of SARS-CoV-2-specific TCRs that had been generated with the MIRA antigen-specificity platform. Breadth was defined as the fraction of unique TCRs that were SARS-CoV-2-associated, and depth was defined as the fraction of total T cells that were SARS-CoV-2-associated. Using the MIRA data, each spike-specific TCR was mapped to the spike region that the TCR reacts to and placed in a CD4 or CD8 class. Log10-transformed breadth and depth values were compared by one-way ANOVA with Sidak's multiple comparisons tests. The clones in this table, taken by TCRdb from immuneACCESS, are in-frame only. Not every clone is retained; where verified, under half of the shortfall comes from an unresolved V gene, and the cause of the rest is unknown. That table gives V, J and clone size, and the DNA gave D and trimming. This sample gives 70,000 to 95,000 clones in total; around 93% of them show up just once. About 30% of the sample goes to the ten largest clones.

The CDR1 and CDR2 encoded by the germline V gene (reference sequence) are SGHKS and YYEKEE. V lost 2 bases and J lost 6 bases; the stretch between them is 14 bases long. Measured from the cysteine to the phenylalanine, the CDR3 is 14 residues long. Only the CDR3 region is kept as DNA, spanning 42 bases read in frame from base 1. Points the paper makes about the study in general: Spike-specific TCR breadth and depth rose significantly after two AZD1222 doses compared with day 0 and with MenACWY recipients. Most participants were white British and females outnumbered males, and the authors suggested that clonal diversity may have been underestimated. Reportedly, close to half of the unique spike-specific TCRs recognized epitopes lying outside the regions that are mutated in the B.1.351 and B.1.1.7 variants. Because no samples from the day 14 peak response were available, repertoires could be characterized only after the peak T cell response. In the small 56-69-year group, the increase in depth fell short of significance, most likely because of low power. Conclusions about previously exposed vaccinees were limited because only a handful of AZD1222 recipients were SARS-CoV-2 seropositive at baseline. CD4 TCRs associated with the vaccine covered the entire spike protein, and the dominant responses were in regions 160-218 and 743-854.

The chain links TRBV5-5 with TRBJ1-1; too little of a D gene remains to name it. This TCR derives from an adult who received the AZD1222 COVID-19 vaccine. The sequences come from peripheral blood, collected 28 days after the second AZD1222 dose. CDR3 sequence: CASSFYGSSAEAFF. The nucleotide sequence is TGTGCCAGCAGCTTCTACGGAAGTTCAGCTGAAGCTTTCTTT.